A selection of T cell receptor beta chains follows, all from one sample in a study of T cell repertoires in cytomegalovirus infection. TCRdb re-called the reads through MiXCR, storing one row per CDR3 protein. The sample carries 100,000 to 150,000 distinct CDR3 sequences, roughly a quarter recorded once. Which antigens these TCRs recognize remains unknown. The specimen was PBMCs, sequenced either directly or after in vitro stimulation (not recorded which). The source of these receptors is a human donor in good health (CMV status not recorded). Some clones in this sample may be carry-over from other donors' samples. Both conserved end residues are part of each CDR3. D genes are given only for firm matches. Clone size appears in some rows only: once, few, many, or a class for an expanded clone.

d_call clone_size j_call v_call cdr3_aa cdr3_nt
NA many TRBJ1-1 TRBV27 CASSWGGNTEAFF TGTGCCAGCAGTTGGGGGGGAAACACTGAAGCTTTCTTT
NA NA TRBJ2-3 TRBV7-2 CASSSYRTVAQYF TGTGCCAGCAGCTCCTACCGGACTGTTGCGCAGTATTTT
NA few TRBJ2-5 TRBV12-3/TRBV12-4 CASSFTGLETQYF TGTGCCAGCAGTTTCACGGGATTGGAGACCCAGTACTTC
NA few TRBJ1-2 TRBV7-8 CASSSPGSYGYTF TGTGCCAGCAGCTCCCCGGGCAGCTATGGCTACACCTTC
NA few TRBJ2-3 TRBV19 CASSITVSTDTQYF TGTGCCAGTAGTATCACCGTTAGCACAGATACGCAGTATTTT
TRBD2 NA TRBJ2-7 TRBV7-9 CASTPMTSGYEQYF TGTGCCAGCACCCCGATGACTAGCGGCTACGAGCAGTACTTC
NA many TRBJ2-7 TRBV7-9 CASSMDYREQYF TGTGCCAGCAGCATGGACTACCGCGAGCAGTACTTC
NA NA TRBJ1-1 TRBV6-2/TRBV6-3 CASSYTLGSMNTEAFF TGTGCCAGCAGTTATACCCTAGGGTCCATGAACACTGAAGCTTTCTTT
NA few TRBJ2-1 TRBV6-5 CASGTFYNEQFF TGTGCCAGCGGGACCTTCTACAATGAGCAGTTCTTC
NA NA TRBJ1-1 TRBV7-6 CASSLGGRTVNTEAFF TGTGCCAGCAGCTTAGGTGGGAGGACAGTGAACACTGAAGCTTTCTTT
NA NA TRBJ2-3 TRBV3-1 CASSQVPTDTQYF TGTGCCAGCAGCCAAGTACCCACGGATACGCAGTATTTT
TRBD2 NA TRBJ2-1 TRBV7-2 CASSLSGRALNEQFF TGTGCCAGCAGCTTAAGCGGGAGGGCCCTCAATGAGCAGTTCTTC
NA NA TRBJ2-4 TRBV15 CATSRDPGAKNIQYF TGTGCCACCAGCAGAGATCCTGGAGCCAAAAACATTCAGTACTTC
NA NA TRBJ2-7 TRBV7-6 CASSLGAGVYEQYF TGTGCCAGCAGCTTAGGGGCTGGGGTCTACGAGCAGTACTTC
NA few TRBJ2-1 TRBV7-2 CASSDATSWNEQFF TGTGCCAGCAGCGACGCGACTAGTTGGAATGAGCAGTTCTTC
NA NA TRBJ1-2 TRBV7-2 CASSLQGGDYGYTF TGTGCCAGCAGCTTACAGGGTGGTGACTATGGCTACACCTTC
NA NA TRBJ2-3 TRBV3-1 CASSPLGSTITDTQYF TGTGCCAGCAGCCCCCTAGGATCGACTATCACAGATACGCAGTATTTT
TRBD2 many TRBJ2-2 TRBV20-1 CSARTSGVANTGELFF TGCAGTGCGCGGACTAGCGGAGTTGCGAACACCGGGGAGCTGTTTTTT
NA few TRBJ2-7 TRBV7-9 CASSPRQELPYEQYF TGTGCCAGCAGCCCCCGACAGGAACTACCCTACGAGCAGTACTTC
NA NA TRBJ2-5 TRBV12-3/TRBV12-4 CASSFLGFQETQYF TGTGCCAGCAGTTTTTTGGGGTTCCAAGAGACCCAGTACTTC
NA few TRBJ2-5 TRBV6-5 CASSYGLRGQETQYF TGTGCCAGCAGTTACGGCCTTAGGGGTCAAGAGACCCAGTACTTC
NA few TRBJ2-4 TRBV6-2/TRBV6-3 CASSYRARTRGPIQYF TGTGCCAGCAGTTATAGGGCCAGGACCCGCGGGCCCATTCAGTACTTC
TRBD2 few TRBJ2-2 TRBV28 CASSFSGRVSGELFF TGTGCCAGCAGTTTCAGCGGGAGGGTTTCCGGGGAGCTGTTTTTT
NA NA TRBJ2-5 TRBV6-6 CASSYPGQQDETQYF TGTGCCAGCAGTTACCCCGGGCAACAGGATGAGACCCAGTACTTC
NA few TRBJ2-2 TRBV12-3/TRBV12-4 CASSFSLNTGELFF TGTGCCAGCAGTTTTTCGTTGAACACCGGGGAGCTGTTTTTT
TRBD2 many TRBJ2-5 TRBV2 CASSEVSGGWKTQYF TGTGCCAGCAGTGAGGTTAGCGGGGGCTGGAAGACCCAGTACTTC
TRBD2 few TRBJ2-3 TRBV10-3 CAISEPLAGGSTDTQYF TGTGCCATCAGTGAGCCGCTAGCGGGAGGGAGCACAGATACGCAGTATTTT
NA NA TRBJ2-3 TRBV4-3 CASSQAGRDTQYF TGCGCCAGCAGCCAAGCGGGAAGGGATACGCAGTATTTT
TRBD2 few TRBJ2-3 TRBV29-1 CSVDRGDWLAGGGFGTDTQYF TGCAGCGTTGACAGGGGGGATTGGCTAGCGGGAGGCGGGTTCGGGACAGATACGCAGTATTTT
NA NA TRBJ2-5 TRBV5-4 CASSLSGAETQYF TGTGCCAGCAGCTTGAGTGGCGCGGAGACCCAGTACTTC
NA many TRBJ2-1 TRBV7-9 CASSSRVSEPSSYNEQFF TGTGCCAGCAGCTCACGAGTGTCGGAGCCATCCTCCTACAATGAGCAGTTCTTC
NA once TRBJ2-5 TRBV7-9 CASSLEGRISQETQYF TGTGCCAGCAGCTTAGAGGGACGTATTTCACAAGAGACCCAGTACTTC
NA NA TRBJ2-3 TRBV7-9 CASSLALSDPRTDTQYF TGTGCCAGCAGCTTAGCGCTGAGCGATCCAAGGACAGATACGCAGTATTTT
TRBD1 NA TRBJ1-1 TRBV7-9 CASSRGQGGTEAFF TGTGCCAGCAGCCGGGGACAGGGAGGCACTGAAGCTTTCTTT
NA NA TRBJ2-1 TRBV6-5 CASSYSKRSNEQFF TGTGCCAGCAGTTACTCGAAGCGGTCCAATGAGCAGTTCTTC
TRBD2 NA TRBJ2-1 TRBV24-1 CATSPRLALNNEQFF TGTGCCACCAGTCCTAGACTAGCGCTTAACAATGAGCAGTTCTTC
TRBD1 many TRBJ2-1 TRBV7-9 CASSDSSTGVYGGFF TGTGCCAGCAGCGACTCGAGTACAGGGGTCTATGGGGGGTTCTTC
TRBD1 many TRBJ1-1 TRBV7-6 CASSAPGQGSTEAFF TGTGCCAGCAGCGCGCCGGGACAGGGTAGCACTGAAGCTTTCTTT
NA NA TRBJ1-1 TRBV6-2/TRBV6-3 CASSYGLPNTEAFF TGTGCCAGCAGTTACGGACTCCCGAACACTGAAGCTTTCTTT
NA few TRBJ2-1 TRBV29-1 CSVRSDGSYNEQFF TGCAGCGTCCGCTCCGACGGTTCCTACAATGAGCAGTTCTTC
NA many TRBJ2-3 TRBV7-2 CASSWGLPRDTQYF TGTGCCAGCAGTTGGGGACTCCCCCGAGATACGCAGTATTTT
TRBD2 NA TRBJ2-5 TRBV25-1 CASRRLAWETQYF TGTGCCAGCAGGAGACTAGCATGGGAGACCCAGTACTTC
NA many TRBJ2-2 TRBV6-6 CASSSESFGELFF TGTGCCAGCAGTTCCGAGTCCTTTGGGGAGCTGTTTTTT
NA NA TRBJ2-7 TRBV20-1 CSAREGGVGYEQYF TGCAGTGCTAGAGAAGGGGGAGTAGGTTACGAGCAGTACTTC
NA many TRBJ2-1 TRBV7-6 CASSPFPRGFSYNEQFF TGTGCCAGCAGCCCGTTCCCCCGTGGCTTTTCCTACAATGAGCAGTTCTTC
NA few TRBJ1-4 TRBV5-4 CASSLDGTRNEKLFF TGTGCCAGCAGCTTGGATGGGACCCGAAATGAAAAACTGTTTTTT
TRBD1 many TRBJ1-2 TRBV13 CASSFRTGILGGYTF TGTGCCAGCAGCTTCCGGACAGGGATCCTGGGAGGCTACACCTTC
NA many TRBJ2-1 TRBV6-1 CASRRVQEYNEQFF TGTGCCAGCAGAAGGGTACAAGAGTACAATGAGCAGTTCTTC
NA NA TRBJ2-5 TRBV11-3 CASSFFSGPAGTQYF TGTGCCAGCAGCTTTTTTTCCGGCCCAGCGGGGACCCAGTACTTC
NA many TRBJ2-3 TRBV29-1 CSVAVTGDWDTQYF TGCAGCGTTGCTGTGACGGGAGATTGGGATACGCAGTATTTT
TRBD1 few TRBJ2-2 TRBV19 CASSTTGIGELFF TGTGCCAGTAGTACGACAGGGATCGGGGAGCTGTTTTTT
NA few TRBJ2-5 TRBV20-1 CSATTGFNVETQYF TGCAGTGCTACCACCGGGTTTAACGTAGAGACCCAGTACTTC
TRBD1 many TRBJ2-1 TRBV7-2 CASSLGQGAQNEQFF TGTGCCAGCAGCTTAGGCCAGGGGGCGCAAAATGAGCAGTTCTTC
NA NA TRBJ1-5 TRBV27 CASSFQGGNQPQHF TGTGCCAGCAGTTTCCAAGGAGGCAATCAGCCCCAGCATTTT
NA once TRBJ1-1 TRBV6-1 CASENSRMNTEAFF TGTGCCAGCGAGAACAGCCGAATGAACACTGAAGCTTTCTTT
TRBD1 NA TRBJ2-7 TRBV9 CARKTGDESSYEQYF TGTGCCAGGAAAACAGGGGACGAATCATCCTACGAGCAGTACTTC
TRBD2 NA TRBJ2-1 TRBV11-2 CASGLAGVVNEQFF TGTGCCAGCGGACTAGCGGGAGTGGTCAATGAGCAGTTCTTC
NA few TRBJ1-1 TRBV5-4 CASSLLGANTEAFF TGTGCCAGCAGCTTACTCGGGGCGAACACTGAAGCTTTCTTT
NA NA TRBJ2-2 TRBV3-1 CASSQIPRLLNTGELFF TGTGCCAGCAGCCAAATACCGAGACTCCTGAACACCGGGGAGCTGTTTTTT